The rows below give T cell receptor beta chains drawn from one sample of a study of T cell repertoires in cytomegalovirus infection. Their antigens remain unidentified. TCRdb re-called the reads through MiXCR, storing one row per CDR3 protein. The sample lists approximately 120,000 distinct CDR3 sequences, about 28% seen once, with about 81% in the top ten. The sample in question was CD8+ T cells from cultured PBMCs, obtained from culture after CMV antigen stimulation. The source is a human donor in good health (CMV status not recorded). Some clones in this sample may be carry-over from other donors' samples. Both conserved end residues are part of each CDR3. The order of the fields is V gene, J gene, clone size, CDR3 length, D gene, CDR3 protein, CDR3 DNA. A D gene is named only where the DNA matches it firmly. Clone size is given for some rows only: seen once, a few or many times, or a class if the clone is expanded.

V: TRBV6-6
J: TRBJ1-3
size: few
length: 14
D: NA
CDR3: CASSYGSSGNTIYF
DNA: TGTGCCAGCAGTTACGGGAGCTCTGGAAACACCATATATTTT

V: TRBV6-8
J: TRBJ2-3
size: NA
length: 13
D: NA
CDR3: CASSAWATDTQYF
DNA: TGTGCCAGCAGCGCCTGGGCCACAGATACGCAGTATTTT

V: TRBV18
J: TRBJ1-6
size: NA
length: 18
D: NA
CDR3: CASSPPGGWFFGNSPLHF
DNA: TGTGCCAGCTCACCACCCGGGGGTTGGTTTTTCGGTAATTCACCCCTCCACTTT

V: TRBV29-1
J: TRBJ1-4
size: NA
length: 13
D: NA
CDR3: CSVLREGNEKLFF
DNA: TGCAGCGTCCTGAGGGAAGGGAATGAAAAACTGTTTTTT

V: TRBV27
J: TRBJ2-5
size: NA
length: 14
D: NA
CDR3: CASSFTAGRETQYF
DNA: TGTGCCAGCAGTTTCACGGCGGGGAGAGAGACCCAGTACTTC

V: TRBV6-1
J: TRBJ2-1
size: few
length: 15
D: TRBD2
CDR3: CASSLYSGGLNEQFF
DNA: TGTGCCAGCAGTCTCTATAGCGGGGGACTCAATGAGCAGTTCTTC

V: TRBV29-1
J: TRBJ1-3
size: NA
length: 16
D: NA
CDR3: CSFQGPPSGTGNTIYF
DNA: TGCAGCTTCCAAGGACCTCCTTCGGGGACTGGAAACACCATATATTTT

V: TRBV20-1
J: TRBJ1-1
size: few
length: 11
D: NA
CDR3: CSGEKNTEAFF
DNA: TGCAGTGGCGAAAAGAACACTGAAGCTTTCTTT

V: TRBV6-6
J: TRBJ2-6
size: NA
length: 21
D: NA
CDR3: CASSYSSGPGGRPSGANVLTF
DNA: TGTGCCAGCAGTTACTCGAGTGGTCCAGGTGGCAGGCCCTCTGGGGCCAACGTCCTGACTTTC

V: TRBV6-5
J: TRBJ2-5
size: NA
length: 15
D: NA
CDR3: CASSFIGNNPETQYF
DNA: TGTGCCAGCAGTTTCATAGGGAACAATCCGGAGACCCAGTACTTC

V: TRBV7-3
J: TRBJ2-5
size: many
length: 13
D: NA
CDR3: CASGQGPGMAQYF
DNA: TGTGCCAGCGGGCAGGGCCCTGGAATGGCCCAGTACTTC

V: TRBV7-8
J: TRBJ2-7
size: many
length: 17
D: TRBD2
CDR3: CASSLTTSGGFSGEQYF
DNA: TGTGCCAGCAGCTTAACCACTAGCGGGGGGTTCTCCGGGGAGCAGTACTTC

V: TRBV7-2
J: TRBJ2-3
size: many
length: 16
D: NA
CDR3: CASTNGLVPGTDTQYF
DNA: TGTGCCAGCACCAATGGACTGGTGCCGGGGACAGATACGCAGTATTTT

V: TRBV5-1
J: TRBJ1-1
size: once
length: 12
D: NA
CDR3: CASSFYGTEAFF
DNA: TGCGCCAGCAGCTTCTACGGCACTGAAGCTTTCTTT

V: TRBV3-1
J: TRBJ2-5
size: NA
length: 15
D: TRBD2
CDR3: CASSQEPSGGETQYF
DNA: TGTGCCAGCAGCCAAGAGCCTAGCGGGGGAGAGACCCAGTACTTC

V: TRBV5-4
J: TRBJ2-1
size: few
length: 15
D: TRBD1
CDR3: CASSGPGQAYNEQFF
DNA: TGTGCCAGCAGCGGCCCGGGACAGGCATACAATGAGCAGTTCTTC

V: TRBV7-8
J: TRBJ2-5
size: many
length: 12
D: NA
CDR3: CASSPQGETQYF
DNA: TGTGCCAGCAGCCCCCAAGGAGAGACCCAGTACTTC

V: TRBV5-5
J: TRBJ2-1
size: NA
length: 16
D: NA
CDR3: CASSSAGGTTYNEQFF
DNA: TGTGCCAGCAGTTCCGCTGGGGGGACCACCTACAATGAGCAGTTCTTC

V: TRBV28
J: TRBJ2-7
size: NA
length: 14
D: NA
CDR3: CASSPQAISYEQYF
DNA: TGTGCCAGCAGTCCACAGGCGATCTCCTACGAGCAGTACTTC

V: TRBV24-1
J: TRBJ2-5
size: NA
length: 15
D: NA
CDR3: CATSGGGAGVETQYF
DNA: TGTGCCACCAGTGGGGGAGGGGCAGGGGTGGAGACCCAGTACTTC

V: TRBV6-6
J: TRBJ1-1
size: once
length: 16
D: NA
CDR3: CASSYPGRTMNTEAFF
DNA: TGTGCCAGCAGTTACCCCGGGCGGACGATGAACACTGAAGCTTTCTTT

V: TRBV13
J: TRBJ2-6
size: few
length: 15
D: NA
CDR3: CASSSGPPGANVLTF
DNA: TGTGCCAGCAGCTCGGGTCCACCTGGGGCCAACGTCCTGACTTTC

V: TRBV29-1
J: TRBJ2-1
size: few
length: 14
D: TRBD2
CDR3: CSVVKPRGVNEQFF
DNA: TGCAGCGTTGTTAAACCGCGGGGGGTCAATGAGCAGTTCTTC

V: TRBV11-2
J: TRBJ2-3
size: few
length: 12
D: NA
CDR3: CASSYLTDTQYF
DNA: TGTGCCAGCAGCTACCTCACAGATACGCAGTATTTT

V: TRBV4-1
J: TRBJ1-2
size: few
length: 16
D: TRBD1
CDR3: CASSQTPDQGAGGYTF
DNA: TGCGCCAGCAGCCAAACCCCCGACCAGGGGGCTGGGGGCTACACCTTC

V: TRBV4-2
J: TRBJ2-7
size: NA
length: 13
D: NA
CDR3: CASSQGTPYEQYF
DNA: TGTGCCAGCAGCCAAGGGACTCCCTACGAGCAGTACTTC

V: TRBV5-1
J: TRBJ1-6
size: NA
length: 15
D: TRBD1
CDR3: CASSPVGQGNSPLHF
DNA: TGCGCCAGCAGCCCGGTGGGACAGGGAAATTCACCCCTCCACTTT

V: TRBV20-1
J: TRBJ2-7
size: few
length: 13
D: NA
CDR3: CSARGTASYEQYF
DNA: TGCAGTGCTAGAGGGACGGCGTCCTACGAGCAGTACTTC

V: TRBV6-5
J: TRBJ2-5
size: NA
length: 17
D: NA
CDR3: CASSYSTGTRVLETQYF
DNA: TGTGCCAGCAGTTACTCGACCGGTACAAGAGTTCTGGAGACCCAGTACTTC